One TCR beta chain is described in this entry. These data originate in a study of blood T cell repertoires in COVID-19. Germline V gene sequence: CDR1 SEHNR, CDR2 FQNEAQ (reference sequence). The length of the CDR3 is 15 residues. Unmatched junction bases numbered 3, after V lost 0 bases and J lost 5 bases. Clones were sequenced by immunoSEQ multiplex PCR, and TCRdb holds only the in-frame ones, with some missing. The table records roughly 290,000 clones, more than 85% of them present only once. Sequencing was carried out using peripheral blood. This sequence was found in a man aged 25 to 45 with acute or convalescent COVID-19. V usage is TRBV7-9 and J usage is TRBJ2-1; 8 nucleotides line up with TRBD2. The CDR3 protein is CASSLAGAGDNEQFF. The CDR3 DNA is TGTGCCAGCAGCTTAGCCGGAGCGGGAGACAATGAGCAGTTCTTC.